The 3 T cell receptor beta chains below all came from one sample that was sequenced in a study of blood T cells in healthy people across ages. Alongside a J-beta primer mix, a sample-barcoded 5' primer served in a second PCR lasting roughly 7 to 12 cycles. TCRdb itself ran the 5' RACE reads through MiXCR, one entry per CDR3 protein. The sample gives roughly 2 million distinct CDR3 sequences, just under 50% of which show up once; over 2% is in the top ten. The sample taken for sequencing was blood. The receptors were sampled from a woman aged 40-49 years in good health.

This clonotype turned up a few times. The chain recombines TRBV7-2 with TRBJ2-7; TRBD2 matches 14 bases. Per the germline V gene, CDR1 is SGHTA and CDR2 is FQGNSA. The CDR3 is made up of 19 amino acids. With V trimmed by 2 bases and J by 2 bases, 11 bases remained unmatched. The CDR3 loop is CASSLRGLAGDLAAYEQYF. CDR3 DNA sequence: TGTGCCAGCAGCTTAAGGGGACTAGCGGGGGACCTTGCGGCCTACGAGCAGTACTTC.

Only a few counts were recorded for this clonotype. The V gene is TRBV4-3, the J gene TRBJ2-5, with D possibly being TRBD2 (6 bases). Germline V CDR1 and CDR2: LGHNA, YSLEER. Trimming shortened V by 0 bases and J by 1 base, and 15 bases separated the two germline ends. This CDR3 spans 17 amino acids. For the CDR3, the DNA is TGCGCCAGCAGCCAAGATGGGACTCCAATCGCCCAAGAGACCCAGTACTTC. Its translation is CASSQDGTPIAQETQYF.

The genes are TRBV29-1 and TRBJ2-5, with 8 bases that match TRBD1. The CDR3 is 15 amino acids. The V and J ends lost 0 bases and 1 base, in that order; junction bases with no gene match: 4. Germline-derived CDR1 and CDR2 are SQVTM and ANQGSEA. The CDR3 DNA is TGCAGCGTTGAAGAGACAGGGGCCCTCCAAGAGACCCAGTACTTC. Translating gives CSVEETGALQETQYF.